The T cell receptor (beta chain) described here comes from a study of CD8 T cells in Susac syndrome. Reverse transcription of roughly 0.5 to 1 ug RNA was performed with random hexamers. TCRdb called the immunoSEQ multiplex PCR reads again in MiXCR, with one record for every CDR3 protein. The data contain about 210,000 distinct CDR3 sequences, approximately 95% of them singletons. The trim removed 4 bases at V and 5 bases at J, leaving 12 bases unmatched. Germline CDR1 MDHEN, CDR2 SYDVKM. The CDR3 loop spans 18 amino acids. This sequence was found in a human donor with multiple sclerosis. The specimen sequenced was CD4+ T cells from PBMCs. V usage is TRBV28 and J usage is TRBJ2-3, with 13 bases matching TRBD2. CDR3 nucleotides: TGTGCCAGCAGTTCAACTCGGACTAGCGGGAGTATTAGAGATACGCAGTATTTT. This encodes CASSSTRTSGSIRDTQYF.